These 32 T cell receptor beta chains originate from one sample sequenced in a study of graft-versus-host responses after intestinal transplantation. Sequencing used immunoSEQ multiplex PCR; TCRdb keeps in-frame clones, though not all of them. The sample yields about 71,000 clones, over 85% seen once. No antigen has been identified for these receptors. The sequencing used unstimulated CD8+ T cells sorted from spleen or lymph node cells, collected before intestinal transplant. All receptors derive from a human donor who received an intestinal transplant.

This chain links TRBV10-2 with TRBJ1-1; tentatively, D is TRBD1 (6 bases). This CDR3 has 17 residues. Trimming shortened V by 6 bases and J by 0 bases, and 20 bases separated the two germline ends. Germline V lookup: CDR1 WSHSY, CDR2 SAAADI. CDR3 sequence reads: CASSCLGGITMNTEAFF. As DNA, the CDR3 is TGCGCCAGCAGCTGCCTAGGGGGGATTACCATGAACACTGAAGCTTTCTTT.

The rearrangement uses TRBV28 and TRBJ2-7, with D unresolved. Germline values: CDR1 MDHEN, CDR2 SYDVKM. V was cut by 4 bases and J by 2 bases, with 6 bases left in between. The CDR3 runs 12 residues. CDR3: CASSWGTYEQYF. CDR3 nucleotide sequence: TGTGCCAGCAGTTGGGGTACCTACGAGCAGTACTTC. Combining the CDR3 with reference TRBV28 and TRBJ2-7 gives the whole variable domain DVKVTQSSRYLVKRTGEKVFLECVQDMDHENMFWYRQDPGLGLRLIYFSYDVKMKEKGDIPEGYSVSREKKERFSLILESASTNQTSMYLCASSWGTYEQYFGPGTRLTVT.

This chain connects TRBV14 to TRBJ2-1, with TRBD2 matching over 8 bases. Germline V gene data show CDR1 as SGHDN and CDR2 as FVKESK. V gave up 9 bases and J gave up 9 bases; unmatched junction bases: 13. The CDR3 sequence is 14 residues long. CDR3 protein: CASKGTRGPGEQFF. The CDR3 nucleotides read TGTGCCAGTAAGGGGACTAGAGGGCCAGGTGAGCAGTTCTTC. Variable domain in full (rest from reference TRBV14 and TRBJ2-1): EAGVTQFPSHSVIEKGQTVTLRCDPISGHDNLYWYRRVMGKEIKFLLHFVKESKQDESGMPNNRFLAERTGGTYSTLKVQPAELEDSGVYFCASKGTRGPGEQFFGPGTRLTVL.

The CDR3 nucleotides read TGTGCCAGCAGTTATCCCCTTGTACGGGACACTGAAGCTTTCTTT. It specifies CASSYPLVRDTEAFF. The V call is TRBV28, the J call TRBJ1-1, with D unresolved. The CDR3 consists of 15 residues. V was cut by 4 bases and J by 3 bases, with 15 bases left in between. The germline CDR1 and CDR2 sequences are MDHEN and SYDVKM.

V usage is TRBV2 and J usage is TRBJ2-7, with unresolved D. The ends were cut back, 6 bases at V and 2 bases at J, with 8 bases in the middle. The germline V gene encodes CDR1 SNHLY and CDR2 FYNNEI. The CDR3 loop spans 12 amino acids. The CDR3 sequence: CASRDGPYEQYF. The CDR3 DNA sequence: TGTGCCAGCAGGGACGGGCCCTACGAGCAGTACTTC.

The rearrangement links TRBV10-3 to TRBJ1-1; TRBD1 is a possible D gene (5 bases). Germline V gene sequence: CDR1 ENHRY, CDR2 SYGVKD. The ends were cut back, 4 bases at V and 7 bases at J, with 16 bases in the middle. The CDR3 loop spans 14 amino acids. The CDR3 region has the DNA TGTGCCATCAGTGCCCCTGAGGCAGGGAGTGAAGCTTTCTTT. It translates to CAISAPEAGSEAFF.

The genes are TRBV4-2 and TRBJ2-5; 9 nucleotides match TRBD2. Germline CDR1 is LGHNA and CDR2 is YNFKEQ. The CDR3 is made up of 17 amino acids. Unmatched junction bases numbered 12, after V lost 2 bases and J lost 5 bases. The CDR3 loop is CASSQSTSGTFTETQYF. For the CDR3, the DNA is TGTGCCAGCAGCCAATCGACTAGCGGAACGTTTACGGAGACCCAGTACTTC.

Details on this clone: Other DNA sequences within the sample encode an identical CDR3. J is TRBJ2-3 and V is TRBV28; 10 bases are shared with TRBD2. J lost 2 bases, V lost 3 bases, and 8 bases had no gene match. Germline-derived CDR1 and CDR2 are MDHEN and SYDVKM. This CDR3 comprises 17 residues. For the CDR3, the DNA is TGTGCCAGCAGTTTTCTCACTAGCGGGGTCCTCACAGATACGCAGTATTTT. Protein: CASSFLTSGVLTDTQYF.

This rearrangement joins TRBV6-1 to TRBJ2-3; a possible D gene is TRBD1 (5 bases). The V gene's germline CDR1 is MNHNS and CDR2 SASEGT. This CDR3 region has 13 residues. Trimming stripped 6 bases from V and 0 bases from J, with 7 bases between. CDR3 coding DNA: TGTGCCAGCAGGGGGCAGAGCACAGATACGCAGTATTTT. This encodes CASRGQSTDTQYF.

CDR3 sequence (DNA): TGTGCCAGCAGCTTATTGCAGTTAAATAGCAATCAGCCCCAGCATTTT. It yields the protein CASSLLQLNSNQPQHF. This chain joins TRBV11-2 and TRBJ1-5; D unclear. The germline V gene has CDR1 SGHAT and CDR2 FQNNGV. V lost 2 bases, J lost 0 bases, and 11 bases lay in between. The CDR3 is made up of 16 amino acids.

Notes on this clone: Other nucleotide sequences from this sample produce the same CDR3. CDR3 DNA sequence: TGTGCCAGCAGTTTAGGGGGAACTTACGAGCAGTACTTC. Translation: CASSLGGTYEQYF. The chain uses TRBV27 and TRBJ2-7; D could derive from TRBD1 or TRBD2 (5 bases each). CDR1 is MNHEY, CDR2 SMNVEV, per germline (reference sequence). Between the trimmed V and J ends, which lost 2 bases and 4 bases, there was a span of 9 bases. The CDR3 consists of 13 residues.

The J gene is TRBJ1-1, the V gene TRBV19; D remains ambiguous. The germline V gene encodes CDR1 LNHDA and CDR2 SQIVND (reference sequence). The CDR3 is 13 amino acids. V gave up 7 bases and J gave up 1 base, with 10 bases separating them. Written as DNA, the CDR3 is TGTGCCAGTACCCCGATACAGAACACTGAAGCTTTCTTT. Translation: CASTPIQNTEAFF.

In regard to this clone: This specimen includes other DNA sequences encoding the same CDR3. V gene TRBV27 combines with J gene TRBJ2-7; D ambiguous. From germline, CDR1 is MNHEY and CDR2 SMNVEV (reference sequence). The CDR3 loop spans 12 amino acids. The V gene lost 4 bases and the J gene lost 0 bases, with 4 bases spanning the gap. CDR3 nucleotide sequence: TGTGCCAGCAGTTCGAGCTCCTACGAGCAGTACTTC. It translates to CASSSSSYEQYF.

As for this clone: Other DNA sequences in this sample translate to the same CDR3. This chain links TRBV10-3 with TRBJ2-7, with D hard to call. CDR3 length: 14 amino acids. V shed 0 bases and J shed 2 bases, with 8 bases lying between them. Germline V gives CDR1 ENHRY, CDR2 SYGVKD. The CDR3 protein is CAISESTEAYEQYF. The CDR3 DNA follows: TGTGCCATCAGTGAGTCCACAGAGGCCTACGAGCAGTACTTC.

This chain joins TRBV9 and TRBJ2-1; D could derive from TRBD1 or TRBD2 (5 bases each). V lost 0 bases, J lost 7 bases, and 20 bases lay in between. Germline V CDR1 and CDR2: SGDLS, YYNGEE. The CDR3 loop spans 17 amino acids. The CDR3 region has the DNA TGTGCCAGCAGCGTAGCTTCTGGCAGGGAGAATGCAAATGAGCAGTTCTTC. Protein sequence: CASSVASGRENANEQFF.

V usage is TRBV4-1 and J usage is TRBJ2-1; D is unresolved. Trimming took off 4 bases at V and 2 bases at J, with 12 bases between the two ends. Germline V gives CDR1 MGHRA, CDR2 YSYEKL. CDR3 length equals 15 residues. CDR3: CASSPDHAAYNEQFF. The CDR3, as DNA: TGCGCCAGCAGCCCCGACCACGCCGCCTACAATGAGCAGTTCTTC.

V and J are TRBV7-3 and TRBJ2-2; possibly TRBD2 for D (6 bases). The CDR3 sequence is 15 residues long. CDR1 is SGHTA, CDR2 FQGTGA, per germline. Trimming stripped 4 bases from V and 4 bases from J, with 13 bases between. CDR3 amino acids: CASSSGGAATGELFF. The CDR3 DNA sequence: TGTGCCAGCAGCTCAGGAGGGGCGGCCACCGGGGAGCTGTTTTTT.

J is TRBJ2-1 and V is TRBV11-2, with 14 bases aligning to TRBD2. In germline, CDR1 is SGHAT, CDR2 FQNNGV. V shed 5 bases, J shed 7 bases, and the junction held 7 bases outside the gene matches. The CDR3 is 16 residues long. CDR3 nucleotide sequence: TGTGCCAGCAGCGGGGGACTAGCGGGAGCTGGGAATGAGCAGTTCTTC. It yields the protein CASSGGLAGAGNEQFF.

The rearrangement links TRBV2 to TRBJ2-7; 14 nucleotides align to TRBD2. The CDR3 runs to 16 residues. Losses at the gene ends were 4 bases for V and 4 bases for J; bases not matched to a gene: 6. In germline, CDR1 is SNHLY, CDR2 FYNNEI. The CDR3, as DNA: TGTGCCAGCAGTGCTTGGGGGACTAGCGGGAGATACGAGCAGTACTTC. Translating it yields CASSAWGTSGRYEQYF.

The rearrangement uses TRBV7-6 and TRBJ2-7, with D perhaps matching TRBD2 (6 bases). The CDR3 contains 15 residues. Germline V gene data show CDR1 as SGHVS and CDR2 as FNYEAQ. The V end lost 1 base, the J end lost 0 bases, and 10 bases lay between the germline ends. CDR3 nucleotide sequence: TGTGCCAGCAGCTTAGGGGGCGGGGCCTCCTACGAGCAGTACTTC. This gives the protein CASSLGGGASYEQYF.

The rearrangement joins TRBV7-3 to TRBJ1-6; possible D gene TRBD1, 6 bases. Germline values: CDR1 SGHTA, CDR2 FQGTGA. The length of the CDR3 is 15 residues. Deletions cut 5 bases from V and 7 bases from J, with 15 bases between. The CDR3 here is CASSGYREGNSPLHF. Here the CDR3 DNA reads TGTGCCAGCAGCGGCTACAGGGAGGGAAATTCACCCCTCCACTTT.

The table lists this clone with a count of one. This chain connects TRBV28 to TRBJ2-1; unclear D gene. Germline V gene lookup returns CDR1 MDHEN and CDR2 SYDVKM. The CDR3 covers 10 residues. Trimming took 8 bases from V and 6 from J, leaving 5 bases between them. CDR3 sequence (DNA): TGTGCCAGCGAGCGCAATGAGCAGTTCTTC. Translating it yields CASERNEQFF. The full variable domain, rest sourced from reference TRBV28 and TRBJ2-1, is DVKVTQSSRYLVKRTGEKVFLECVQDMDHENMFWYRQDPGLGLRLIYFSYDVKMKEKGDIPEGYSVSREKKERFSLILESASTNQTSMYLCASERNEQFFGPGTRLTVL.

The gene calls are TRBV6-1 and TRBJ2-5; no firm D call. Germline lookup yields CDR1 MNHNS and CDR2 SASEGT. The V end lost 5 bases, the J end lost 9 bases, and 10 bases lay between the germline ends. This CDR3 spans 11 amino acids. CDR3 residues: CASSLTGAQYF. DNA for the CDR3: TGTGCCAGCAGTTTAACTGGAGCCCAGTACTTC.

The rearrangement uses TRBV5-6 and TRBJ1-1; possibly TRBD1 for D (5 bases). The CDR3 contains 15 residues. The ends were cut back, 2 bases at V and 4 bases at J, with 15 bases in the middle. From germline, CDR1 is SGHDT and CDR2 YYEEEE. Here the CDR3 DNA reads TGTGCCAGCAGCTTCTCACAGGAAGTGAGCACTGAAGCTTTCTTT. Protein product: CASSFSQEVSTEAFF.

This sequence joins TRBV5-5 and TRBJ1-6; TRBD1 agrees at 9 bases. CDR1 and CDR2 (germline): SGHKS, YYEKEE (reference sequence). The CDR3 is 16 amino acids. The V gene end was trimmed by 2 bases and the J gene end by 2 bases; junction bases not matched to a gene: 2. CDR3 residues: CASSFTGGPYNSPLHF. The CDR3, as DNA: TGTGCCAGCAGCTTTACAGGGGGCCCCTATAATTCACCCCTCCACTTT.

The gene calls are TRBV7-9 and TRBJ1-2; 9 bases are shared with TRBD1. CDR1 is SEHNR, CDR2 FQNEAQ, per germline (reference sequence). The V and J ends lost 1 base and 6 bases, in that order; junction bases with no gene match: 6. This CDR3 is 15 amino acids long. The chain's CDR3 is CASSLGRDRADGYTF. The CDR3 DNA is TGTGCCAGCAGCTTAGGGAGGGACAGGGCCGATGGCTACACCTTC.

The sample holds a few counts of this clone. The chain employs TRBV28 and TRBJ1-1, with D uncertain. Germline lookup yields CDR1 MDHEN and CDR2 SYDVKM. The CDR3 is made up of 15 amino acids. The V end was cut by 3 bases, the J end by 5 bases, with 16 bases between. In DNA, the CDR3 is TGTGCCAGCAGTTTTCGTGGGGTTGCTTGGACTGAAGCTTTCTTT. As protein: CASSFRGVAWTEAFF.

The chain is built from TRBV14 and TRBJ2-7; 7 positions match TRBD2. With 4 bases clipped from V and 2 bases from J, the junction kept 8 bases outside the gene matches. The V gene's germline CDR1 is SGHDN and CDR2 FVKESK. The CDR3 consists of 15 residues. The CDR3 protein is CASSPLSGSTYEQYF. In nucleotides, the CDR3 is TGTGCCAGCAGCCCCCTTAGCGGGTCTACCTACGAGCAGTACTTC.

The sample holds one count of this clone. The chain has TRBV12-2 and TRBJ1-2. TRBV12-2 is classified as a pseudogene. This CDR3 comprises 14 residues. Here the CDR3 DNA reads TGTGCAAGTCGCTTAGGTCCGGGGGGAGGTGGCTACACCTTC. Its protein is CASRLGPGGGGYTF.

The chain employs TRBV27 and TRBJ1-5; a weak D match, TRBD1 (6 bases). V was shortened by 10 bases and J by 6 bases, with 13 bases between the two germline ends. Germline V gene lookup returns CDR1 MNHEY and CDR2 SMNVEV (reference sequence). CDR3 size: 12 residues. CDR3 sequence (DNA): TGTGCCACCGGGACAATTCCTCAGCCCCAGCATTTT. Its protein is CATGTIPQPQHF.

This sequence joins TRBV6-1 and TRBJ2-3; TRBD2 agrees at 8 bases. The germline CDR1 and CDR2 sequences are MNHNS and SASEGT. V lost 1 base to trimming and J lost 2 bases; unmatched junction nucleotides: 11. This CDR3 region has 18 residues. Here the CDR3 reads CASSEGIAGTRYTDTQYF. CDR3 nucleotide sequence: TGTGCCAGCAGTGAAGGGATAGCGGGAACCCGATACACAGATACGCAGTATTTT.

DNA for the CDR3: TGTGCCAGCAGTTCCGGCTCTCACCCCCTCCACTTT. It specifies CASSSGSHPLHF. V usage is TRBV25-1 and J usage is TRBJ1-6; D is undetermined. CDR1 MGHDK and CDR2 SYGVNS come from the germline V gene. The CDR3 totals 12 residues. Trimming removed 5 bases from V and 13 bases from J, with 12 bases in between.